This T cell receptor beta chain came from a study of response to subunit inactivated influenza vaccine. Study conclusions and caveats: Few additional T cells are recruited per seasonal influenza vaccination, authors suggested.

TCRdb called the RT-PCR reads again in MiXCR, with one record for every CDR3 protein. The sample has under 550,000 distinct CDR3 sequences, approximately 7.7% seen once. V shed 5 bases and J 5 bases; nucleotides not matched to a gene: 3. Germline V gene lookup returns CDR1 MNHNS and CDR2 SASEGT. CDR3 length: 14 amino acids. Regarding this clonotype: Antigen: not known.

The sequence came from a man aged 45 to 70 who received an inactivated influenza vaccine. Sequencing used PBMCs from blood, obtained around 25 months after vaccination. The rearrangement uses TRBV6-1 and TRBJ2-5, with 12 bases identical to TRBD2. The CDR3 sequence: CASSQTSGGETQYF. In nucleotides, the CDR3 is TGTGCCAGCAGTCAGACTAGCGGGGGCGAGACCCAGTACTTC.